The 23 T cell receptor beta chains below come from one sample, sequenced in a study of CD8+CD57+ T cells in acquired aplastic anemia. The study profiled TCR beta VDJ and CDR3 using genomic DNA as template. TCRdb re-called the reads through MiXCR, storing one row per CDR3 protein. The table records about 70,000 distinct CDR3 sequences, roughly 50% of them present only once. Sequenced sample: sorted CD4+, CD8+, or CD8+CD57+ T cells (not recorded which) from PBMCs. The receptor set was obtained from a human donor in good health, serving as a control.

The sample holds a few counts of this clonotype. The V and J genes are TRBV7-8 and TRBJ2-7, with D uncertain. CDR3 length equals 13 residues. The V gene's germline CDR1 is SGHVS and CDR2 FQNEAQ. V was trimmed by 4 bases and J by 2 bases, leaving 9 bases between them. CDR3 bases: TGTGCCAGCAGCTCTGAGACTGCCTACGAGCAGTACTTC. This sequence encodes CASSSETAYEQYF.

This clonotype was recorded many times. The rearrangement links TRBV11-2 to TRBJ1-1, with 9 bases aligning to TRBD1. The ends lost 5 bases at V and 4 bases at J; junction bases unmatched: 17. This CDR3 spans 18 amino acids. Germline V lookup: CDR1 SGHAT, CDR2 FQNNGV. The CDR3 reads CASSRSTYPLQGATEAFF. Here the CDR3 DNA reads TGTGCCAGCAGCCGATCTACCTATCCCTTACAGGGGGCCACTGAAGCTTTCTTT. Combining the CDR3 with reference TRBV11-2 and TRBJ1-1 gives the whole variable domain EAGVAQSPRYKIIEKRQSVAFWCNPISGHATLYWYQQILGQGPKLLIQFQNNGVVDDSQLPKDRFSAERLKGVDSTLKIQPAKLEDSAVYLCASSRSTYPLQGATEAFFGQGTRLTVV.

This clonotype has ten or more counts. The V call is TRBV6-1, the J call TRBJ2-1; D is uncertain. The V and J ends lost 3 bases and 0 bases respectively, with 6 bases between them. There are 14 residues in the CDR3. Germline CDR1 and CDR2: MNHNS and SASEGT. The CDR3 coding sequence is TGTGCCAGCAGTGATCATAGCTCCTACAATGAGCAGTTCTTC. Residues: CASSDHSSYNEQFF.

V is TRBV25-1 and J is TRBJ1-2, with a possible D match to TRBD1 (5 bases). Trimming shortened V by 4 bases and J by 0 bases, and 15 bases separated the two germline ends. The germline gives CDR1 MGHDK, CDR2 SYGVNS. This CDR3 is 16 amino acids long. CDR3 amino acids: CASSGPTAGSNYGYTF. The CDR3 nucleotides are TGTGCCAGCAGTGGCCCAACGGCAGGGTCTAACTATGGCTACACCTTC.

This clonotype is judged medium-sized. The rearrangement uses TRBV15 and TRBJ2-5; maybe TRBD1 (5 bases). The ends were cut back, 0 bases at V and 2 bases at J, with 10 bases in the middle. This CDR3 is built from 15 residues. From germline, CDR1 is LNHNV and CDR2 YYDKDF (reference sequence). The CDR3 protein is CATSRDMGPQETQYF. For the CDR3, the DNA is TGTGCCACCAGCAGAGATATGGGGCCACAAGAGACCCAGTACTTC.

This clonotype turned up a few times. The rearrangement uses TRBV24-1 and TRBJ1-2; D remains unclear. The V and J ends lost 0 bases and 6 bases respectively, with 7 bases between them. CDR1 is KGHDR, CDR2 SFDVKD, per germline. CDR3 size: 13 residues. CDR3 loop: CATSDLHVDGYTF. As DNA, the CDR3 is TGTGCCACCAGTGATTTGCATGTCGATGGCTACACCTTC.

Concerning this clonotype itself: No conserved phenylalanine or tryptophan ends this CDR3, so it is likely a read error. J is TRBJ2-2 and V is TRBV7-9, with D perhaps given as TRBD1 or TRBD2 (5 bases each). Per the germline V gene, CDR1 is SEHNR and CDR2 is FQNEAQ (reference sequence). Trimming took off 3 bases at V and 11 bases at J, with 7 bases between the two ends. There are 11 residues in the CDR3. The CDR3 sequence is CASSFGTELFL. The CDR3 DNA reads TGTGCCAGCAGCTTCGGGACCGAGCTGTTTCTT.

This clonotype turned up a few times. The gene calls are TRBV6-1 and TRBJ1-1; D gene ambiguous. The CDR3 loop spans 15 amino acids. The V end lost 6 bases, the J end lost 4 bases, and 18 bases lay between the germline ends. Germline V gene sequence: CDR1 MNHNS, CDR2 SASEGT. The DNA of the CDR3 is TGTGCCAGCAGCCCCAGCGGGTTATTCGGCACTGAAGCTTTCTTT. Translated, it gives CASSPSGLFGTEAFF.

Regarding this clonotype: The DNA is left out, because the CDR3 cannot be placed on it with certainty; the CDR3 is given as TCRdb lists it. The V call is TRBV20-1, the J call TRBJ2-3; TRBD1 reflects the table's D call only, with no check against the DNA. Germline CDR1 and CDR2: DFQATT and SNEGSKA (reference sequence). The CDR3 spans 19 residues, counting both ends. The CDR3 here is CSASKDLCQLTRATDTQYF.

This chain joins TRBV6-1 and TRBJ2-7; TRBD1 aligns across 10 bases. The V gene end was trimmed by 5 bases and the J gene end by 2 bases; junction bases not matched to a gene: 6. Germline lookup yields CDR1 MNHNS and CDR2 SASEGT. This CDR3 region has 15 residues. The CDR3 sequence is CASSSTDRGAYEQYF. DNA for the CDR3: TGTGCCAGCAGTAGTACGGACAGGGGGGCCTACGAGCAGTACTTC.

In this sample, this clonotype turned up a few times. The gene calls are TRBV20-1 and TRBJ1-6; TRBD1 might be the D (6 bases). V lost 6 bases and J lost 7, with 25 bases in between. CDR3 length: 17 amino acids. CDR1 and CDR2 from the germline V gene are DFQATT and SNEGSKA (reference sequence). CDR3 residues: CSANRVARETENSPLHF. CDR3 DNA sequence: TGCAGTGCGAACAGGGTGGCCAGGGAAACGGAAAATTCACCCCTCCACTTT.

The chain recombines TRBV4-1 with TRBJ1-2; possibly TRBD1 for D (5 bases). Per the germline V gene, CDR1 is MGHRA and CDR2 is YSYEKL. The length of the CDR3 is 18 residues. Deletions cut 0 bases from V and 6 bases from J, with 23 bases between. CDR3 DNA: TGCGCCAGCAGCCAAGATGGGGGGAGGGGAGGGAAAGGAGATGGCTACACCTTC. Translating it yields CASSQDGGRGGKGDGYTF.

This clonotype was counted at least ten times. The V call is TRBV5-8, the J call TRBJ2-5, with a tentative D call TRBD2 (5 bases). This CDR3 spans 14 amino acids. Germline V gene lookup returns CDR1 SGHTS and CDR2 YDEGEE. Trimming left V 3 bases short and J 5 bases short, with 14 bases between. CDR3 DNA: TGTGCCAGCAGCTCTTGGGAGCGTACGGAGACCCAGTACTTC. Translation: CASSSWERTETQYF.

The gene calls are TRBV29-1 and TRBJ1-2; no definite D call. CDR1 and CDR2 from the germline V gene are SQVTM and ANQGSEA. V was shortened by 3 bases and J by 7 bases, with 12 bases between the two germline ends. The CDR3 loop spans 12 amino acids. CDR3 residues: CSVEMGGFGYTF. Written as DNA, the CDR3 is TGCAGCGTTGAGATGGGTGGGTTTGGCTACACCTTC.

This clonotype was recorded at least ten times. V gene TRBV5-6 combines with J gene TRBJ2-7; TRBD2 aligns across 13 bases. CDR1 is SGHDT, CDR2 YYEEEE, per germline. The CDR3 has 14 residues. V gave up 2 bases and J gave up 6 bases; unmatched junction bases: 2. Here the CDR3 reads CASSFGTSGAEQYF. As DNA, the CDR3 is TGTGCCAGCAGCTTCGGGACTAGCGGGGCCGAGCAGTACTTC.

Comment on this clonotype: The junction departs from the called germline gene at one end, perhaps through a read error. The chain recombines TRBV6-4 with TRBJ2-7; 10 nucleotides align to TRBD1. This CDR3 has 15 amino acids. Per the germline V gene, CDR1 is MRHNA and CDR2 is SNTAGT. In nucleotides, the CDR3 is TGTGCCAGCAACGCCGGGACAGGGGTCTCCTGCGAGCAGTACTTC. This sequence encodes CASNAGTGVSCEQYF.

V usage is TRBV15 and J usage is TRBJ2-3; TRBD2 aligns across 7 bases. Germline CDR1 reads LNHNV; CDR2 reads YYDKDF (reference sequence). The CDR3 loop spans 13 amino acids. J was trimmed by 3 bases and V by 6 bases; bases with no gene match: 3. For the CDR3, the DNA is TGTGCCACCAGAACGGGGGGAACAGATACGCAGTATTTT. It codes for CATRTGGTDTQYF.

This clonotype has only a few counts. The chain employs TRBV29-1 and TRBJ2-7, with 10 bases matching TRBD2. J was trimmed by 3 bases and V by 4 bases; bases with no gene match: 6. The CDR3 extends over 14 amino acids. Per the germline V gene, CDR1 is SQVTM and CDR2 is ANQGSEA. CDR3 nucleotide sequence: TGCAGCGTTGCTAGCGGGAGCCTGTTCTACGAGCAGTACTTC. Translation: CSVASGSLFYEQYF.

This chain uses TRBV7-4 with TRBJ2-7; 7 bases fit TRBD1. The J segment lost 2 bases and the V segment lost 4 bases, leaving 8 bases of the junction unmatched. CDR3 size: 15 residues. The germline V gene has CDR1 SGHVT and CDR2 SQSDAQ. This CDR3 reads CASSSSRDRAYEQYF. The CDR3, as DNA: TGTGCCAGCAGCTCGAGCCGGGACAGAGCCTACGAGCAGTACTTC. The entire variable domain, with the rest obtained from reference TRBV7-4 and TRBJ2-7, is as follows: GAGVSQSPRYKVAKRGRDVALRCDSISGHVTLYWYRQTLGQGSEVLTYSQSDAQRDKSGRPSGRFSAERPERSVSTLKIQRTEQGDSAVYLCASSSSRDRAYEQYFGPGTRLTVT.

The chain couples TRBV29-1 to TRBJ2-7; no clear D. Germline CDR1 is SQVTM and CDR2 is ANQGSEA. There are 14 residues in the CDR3. The V end was cut by 4 bases, the J end by 7 bases, with 20 bases between. In nucleotides, the CDR3 is TGCAGCGTTGCGGGCAGCTTCTCCTACAATGAGCAGTACTTC. As protein: CSVAGSFSYNEQYF.

The CDR3 sequence: CSARDPLGRDTEAFF. The CDR3 DNA reads TGCAGTGCTAGAGATCCTTTGGGGAGGGACACTGAAGCTTTCTTT. The J gene is TRBJ1-1, the V gene TRBV20-1; D is uncertain. The CDR3 contains 15 residues. Germline V gene lookup returns CDR1 DFQATT and CDR2 SNEGSKA (reference sequence). The V end was cut by 0 bases, the J end by 3 bases, with 14 bases between.

This clonotype has a count of ten or more. The chain joins TRBV6-1 to TRBJ2-7; D is tentatively TRBD1 or TRBD2 (7 bases each). CDR3 length: 15 amino acids. The V and J ends lost 7 bases and 5 bases respectively, with 21 bases between them. In germline, CDR1 is MNHNS, CDR2 SASEGT. Here the CDR3 DNA reads TGTGCCAGCAAGGGGGGGGGAAGACAGGGAAACGAGCAGTACTTC. It is translated as CASKGGGRQGNEQYF.

The chain links TRBV7-9 to TRBJ2-3; TRBD2 agrees at 12 bases. The CDR3 has 16 amino acids. The germline CDR1 and CDR2 sequences are SEHNR and FQNEAQ (reference sequence). V trimming: 3 bases; J trimming: 4 bases; junction bases outside the gene matches: 5. CDR3 bases: TGTGCCAGCAGCTTCAGACTAGCGGGGGAGGCAGATACGCAGTATTTT. This gives the protein CASSFRLAGEADTQYF.